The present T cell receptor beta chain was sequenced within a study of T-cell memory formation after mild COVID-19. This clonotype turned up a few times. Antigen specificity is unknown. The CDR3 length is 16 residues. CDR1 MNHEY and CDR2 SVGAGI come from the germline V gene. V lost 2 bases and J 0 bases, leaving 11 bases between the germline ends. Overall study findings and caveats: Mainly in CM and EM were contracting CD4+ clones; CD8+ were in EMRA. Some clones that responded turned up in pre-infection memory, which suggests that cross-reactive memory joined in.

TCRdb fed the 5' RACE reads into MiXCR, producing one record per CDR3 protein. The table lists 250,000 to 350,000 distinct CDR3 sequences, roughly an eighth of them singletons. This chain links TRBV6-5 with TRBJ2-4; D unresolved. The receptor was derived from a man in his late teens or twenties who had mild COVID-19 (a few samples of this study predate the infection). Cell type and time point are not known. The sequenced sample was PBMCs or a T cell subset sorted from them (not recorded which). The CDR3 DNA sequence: TGTGCCAGCAGTTACGGATCAGCTCTAGCCAAAAACATTCAGTACTTC. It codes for CASSYGSALAKNIQYF.